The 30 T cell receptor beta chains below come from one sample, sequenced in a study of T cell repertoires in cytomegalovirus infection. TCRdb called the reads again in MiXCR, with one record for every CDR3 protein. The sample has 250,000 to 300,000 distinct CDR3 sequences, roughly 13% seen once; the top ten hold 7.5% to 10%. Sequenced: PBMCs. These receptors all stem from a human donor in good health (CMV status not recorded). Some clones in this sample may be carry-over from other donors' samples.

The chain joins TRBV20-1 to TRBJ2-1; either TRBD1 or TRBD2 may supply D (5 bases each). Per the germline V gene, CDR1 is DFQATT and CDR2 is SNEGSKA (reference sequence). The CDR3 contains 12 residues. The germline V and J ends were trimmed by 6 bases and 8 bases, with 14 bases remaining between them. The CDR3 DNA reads TGCAGTGCGAATCTTTGGGGGTATGAGCAGTTCTTC. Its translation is CSANLWGYEQFF.

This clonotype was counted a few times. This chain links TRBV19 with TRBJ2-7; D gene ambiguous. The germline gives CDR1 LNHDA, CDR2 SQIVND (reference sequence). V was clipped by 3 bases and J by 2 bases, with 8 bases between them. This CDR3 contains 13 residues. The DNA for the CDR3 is TGTGCCAGTAGTATCTCGCCAACCTACGAGCAGTACTTC. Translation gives CASSISPTYEQYF. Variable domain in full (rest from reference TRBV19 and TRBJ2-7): DGGITQSPKYLFRKEGQNVTLSCEQNLNHDAMYWYRQDPGQGLRLIYYSQIVNDFQKGDIAEGYSVSREKKESFPLTVTSAQKNPTAFYLCASSISPTYEQYFGPGTRLTVT.

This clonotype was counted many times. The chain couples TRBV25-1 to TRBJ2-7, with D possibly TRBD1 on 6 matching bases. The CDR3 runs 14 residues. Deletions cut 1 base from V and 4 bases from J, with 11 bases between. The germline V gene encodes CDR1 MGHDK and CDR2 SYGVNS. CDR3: CASSEFGQLYEQYF. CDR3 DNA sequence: TGTGCCAGCAGTGAATTTGGACAGCTGTACGAGCAGTACTTC.

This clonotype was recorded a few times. CDR3 sequence: CATSEGRIQGYTF. The DNA of the CDR3 is TGTGCCACCAGCGAGGGGAGAATCCAGGGCTACACCTTC. The V gene is TRBV24-1, the J gene TRBJ1-2; a weak D match, TRBD1 (5 bases). Germline-derived CDR1 and CDR2 are KGHDR and SFDVKD. The CDR3 sequence is 13 residues long. V lost 7 bases, J lost 8 bases, and 16 bases lay in between.

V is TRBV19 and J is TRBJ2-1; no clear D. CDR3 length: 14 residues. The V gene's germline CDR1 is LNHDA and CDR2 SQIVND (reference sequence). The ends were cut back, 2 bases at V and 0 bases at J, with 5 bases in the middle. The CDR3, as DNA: TGTGCCAGTAGTATACACAGCTCCTACAATGAGCAGTTCTTC. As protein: CASSIHSSYNEQFF.

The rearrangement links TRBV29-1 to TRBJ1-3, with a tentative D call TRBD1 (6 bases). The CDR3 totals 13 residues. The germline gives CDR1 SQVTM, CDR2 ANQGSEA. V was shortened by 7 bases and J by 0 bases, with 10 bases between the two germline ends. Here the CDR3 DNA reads TGCAGCGGAACCAGGGGCTCTGGAAACACCATATATTTT. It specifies CSGTRGSGNTIYF.

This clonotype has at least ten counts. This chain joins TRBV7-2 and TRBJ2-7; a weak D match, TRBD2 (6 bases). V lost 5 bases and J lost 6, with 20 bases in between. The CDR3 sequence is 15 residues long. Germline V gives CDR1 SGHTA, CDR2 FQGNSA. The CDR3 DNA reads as TGTGCCAGCAGCCCGTTCGTCTATCGGGGAGGCGAGCAGTACTTC. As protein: CASSPFVYRGGEQYF. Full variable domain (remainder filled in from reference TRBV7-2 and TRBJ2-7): GAGVSQSPSNKVTEKGKDVELRCDPISGHTALYWYRQSLGQGLEFLIYFQGNSAPDKSGLPSDRFSAERTGGSVSTLTIQRTQQEDSAVYLCASSPFVYRGGEQYFGPGTRLTVT.

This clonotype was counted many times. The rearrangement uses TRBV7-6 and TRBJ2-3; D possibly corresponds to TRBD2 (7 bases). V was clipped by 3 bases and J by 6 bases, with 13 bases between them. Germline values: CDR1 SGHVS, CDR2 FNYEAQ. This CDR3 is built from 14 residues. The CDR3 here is CASSLKGGADTQYF. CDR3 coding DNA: TGTGCCAGCAGCTTGAAAGGGGGGGCGGATACGCAGTATTTT.

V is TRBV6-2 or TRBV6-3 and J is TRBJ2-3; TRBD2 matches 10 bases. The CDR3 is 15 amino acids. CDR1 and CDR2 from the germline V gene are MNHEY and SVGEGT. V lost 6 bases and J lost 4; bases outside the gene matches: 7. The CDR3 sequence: CASRSSGRAADTQYF. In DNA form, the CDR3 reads TGTGCCAGCAGGTCGAGCGGGAGGGCCGCAGATACGCAGTATTTT.

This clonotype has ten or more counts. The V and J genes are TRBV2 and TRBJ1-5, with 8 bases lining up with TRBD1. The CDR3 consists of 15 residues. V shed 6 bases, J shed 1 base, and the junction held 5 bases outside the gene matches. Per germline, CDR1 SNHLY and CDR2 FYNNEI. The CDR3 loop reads CASSTGQASNQPQHF. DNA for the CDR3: TGTGCCAGCAGCACGGGACAGGCCAGCAATCAGCCCCAGCATTTT.

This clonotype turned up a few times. The CDR3 sequence: CASSQREGETQYF. The CDR3 bases are TGTGCCAGCTCACAGCGAGAGGGGGAGACCCAGTACTTC. The chain has TRBV18 and TRBJ2-5; D is perhaps TRBD1 or TRBD2 (5 bases each). Per the germline V gene, CDR1 is KGHSH and CDR2 is LQKENI. The V gene lost 4 bases and the J gene lost 5 bases, with 11 bases spanning the gap. The CDR3 extends over 13 amino acids.

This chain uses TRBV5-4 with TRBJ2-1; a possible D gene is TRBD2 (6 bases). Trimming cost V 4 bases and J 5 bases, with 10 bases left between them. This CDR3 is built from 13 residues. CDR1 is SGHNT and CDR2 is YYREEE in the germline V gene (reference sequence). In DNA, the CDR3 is TGTGCCAGCAGCCCCGGGACTGACAATGAGCAGTTCTTC. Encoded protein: CASSPGTDNEQFF.

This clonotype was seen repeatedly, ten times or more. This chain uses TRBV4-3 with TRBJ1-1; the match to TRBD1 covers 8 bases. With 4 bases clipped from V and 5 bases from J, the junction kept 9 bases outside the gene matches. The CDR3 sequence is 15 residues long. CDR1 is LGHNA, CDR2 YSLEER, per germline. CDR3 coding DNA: TGCGCCAGCAGCCCCGACAGGGGAGGAATAACTGAAGCTTTCTTT. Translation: CASSPDRGGITEAFF.

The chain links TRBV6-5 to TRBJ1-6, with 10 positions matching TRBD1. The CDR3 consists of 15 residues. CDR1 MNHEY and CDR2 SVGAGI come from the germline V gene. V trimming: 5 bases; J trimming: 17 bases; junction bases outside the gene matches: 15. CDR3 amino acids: CASSPEGGTGDYIHF. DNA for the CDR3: TGTGCCAGCAGTCCCGAAGGAGGGACAGGGGACTATATCCACTTT.

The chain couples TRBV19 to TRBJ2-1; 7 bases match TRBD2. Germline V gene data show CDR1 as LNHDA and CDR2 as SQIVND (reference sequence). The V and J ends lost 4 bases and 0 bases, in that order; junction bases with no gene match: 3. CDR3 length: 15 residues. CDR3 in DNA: TGTGCCAGTAGTAAGTTAGCGGGCTCCTACAATGAGCAGTTCTTC. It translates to CASSKLAGSYNEQFF. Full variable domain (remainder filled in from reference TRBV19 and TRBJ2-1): DGGITQSPKYLFRKEGQNVTLSCEQNLNHDAMYWYRQDPGQGLRLIYYSQIVNDFQKGDIAEGYSVSREKKESFPLTVTSAQKNPTAFYLCASSKLAGSYNEQFFGPGTRLTVL.

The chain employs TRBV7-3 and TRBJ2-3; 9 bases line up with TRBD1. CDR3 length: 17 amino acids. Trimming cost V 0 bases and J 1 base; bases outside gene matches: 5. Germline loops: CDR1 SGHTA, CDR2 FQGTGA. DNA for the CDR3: TGTGCCAGCAGCTTAACGCGACGGACAGGGGGCACAGATACGCAGTATTTT. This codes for CASSLTRRTGGTDTQYF. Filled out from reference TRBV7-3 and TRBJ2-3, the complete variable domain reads GAGVSQTPSNKVTEKGKYVELRCDPISGHTALYWYRQSLGQGPEFLIYFQGTGAADDSGLPNDRFFAVRPEGSVSTLKIQRTERGDSAVYLCASSLTRRTGGTDTQYFGPGTRLTVL.

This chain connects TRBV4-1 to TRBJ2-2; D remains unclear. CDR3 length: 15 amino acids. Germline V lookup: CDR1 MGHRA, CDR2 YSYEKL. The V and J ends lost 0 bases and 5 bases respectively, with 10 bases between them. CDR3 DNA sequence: TGCGCCAGCAGCCAAGATAGGATGGTTACCGGGGAGCTGTTTTTT. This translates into CASSQDRMVTGELFF.

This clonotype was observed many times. CDR3 bases: TGTGCCAGCAGCCCACGGACAGACAATGAGCAGTTCTTC. It encodes CASSPRTDNEQFF. The rearrangement uses TRBV7-9 and TRBJ2-1; a weak D match, TRBD1 (6 bases). The CDR3 sequence is 13 residues long. With 5 bases removed from V and 5 bases from J, the gap between germline ends came to 10 bases. Germline V gives CDR1 SEHNR, CDR2 FQNEAQ (reference sequence).

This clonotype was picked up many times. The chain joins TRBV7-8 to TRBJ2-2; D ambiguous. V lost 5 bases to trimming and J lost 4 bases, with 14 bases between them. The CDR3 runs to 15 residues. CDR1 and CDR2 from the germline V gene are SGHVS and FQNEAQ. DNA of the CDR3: TGTGCCAGCAGCCTTCACCCGACGGTCACCGGGGAGCTGTTTTTT. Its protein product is CASSLHPTVTGELFF.

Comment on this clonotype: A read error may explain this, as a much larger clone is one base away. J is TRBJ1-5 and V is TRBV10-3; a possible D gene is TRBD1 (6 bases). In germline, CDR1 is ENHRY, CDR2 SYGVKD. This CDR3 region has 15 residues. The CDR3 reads CAFSVTDSPNQPQHF. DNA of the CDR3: TGTGCCTTCAGTGTCACGGACAGTCCCAATCAGCCCCAGCATTTT.

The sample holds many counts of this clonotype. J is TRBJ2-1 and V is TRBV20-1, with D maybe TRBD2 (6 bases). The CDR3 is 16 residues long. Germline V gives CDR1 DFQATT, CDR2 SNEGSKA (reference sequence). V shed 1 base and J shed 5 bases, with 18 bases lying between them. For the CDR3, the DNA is TGCAGTGCTAGAGCACCCCCGACTAGAGGCCACAATGAGCAGTTCTTC. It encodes CSARAPPTRGHNEQFF.

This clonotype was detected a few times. As DNA, the CDR3 is TGTGCCAGCAGCCGGGTAGGGGGGATGAACACTGAAGCTTTCTTT. Translated: CASSRVGGMNTEAFF. The chain links TRBV3-1 to TRBJ1-1; D may be TRBD1 (6 bases). The CDR3 is made up of 15 amino acids. V was clipped by 4 bases and J by 0 bases, with 12 bases between them. Germline CDR1 is LGHDT and CDR2 is YNNKEL (reference sequence).

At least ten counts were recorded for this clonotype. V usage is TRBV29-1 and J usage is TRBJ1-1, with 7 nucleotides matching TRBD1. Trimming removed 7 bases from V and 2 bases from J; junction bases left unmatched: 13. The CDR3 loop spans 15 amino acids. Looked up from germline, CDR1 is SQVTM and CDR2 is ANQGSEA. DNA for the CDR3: TGCAGCGCCTCCGGGACAGCCGTATCCAACACTGAAGCTTTCTTT. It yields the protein CSASGTAVSNTEAFF.

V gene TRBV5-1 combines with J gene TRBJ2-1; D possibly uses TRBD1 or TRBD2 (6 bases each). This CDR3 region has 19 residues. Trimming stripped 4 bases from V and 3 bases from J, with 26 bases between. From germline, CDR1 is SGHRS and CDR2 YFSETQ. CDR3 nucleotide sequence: TGCGCCAGCAGCCCGATAGGGGGGCCAACCCATTTAAACTACAATGAGCAGTTCTTC. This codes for CASSPIGGPTHLNYNEQFF. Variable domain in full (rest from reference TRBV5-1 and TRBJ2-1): KAGVTQTPRYLIKTRGQQVTLSCSPISGHRSVSWYQQTPGQGLQFLFEYFSETQRNKGNFPGRFSGRQFSNSRSEMNVSTLELGDSALYLCASSPIGGPTHLNYNEQFFGPGTRLTVL.

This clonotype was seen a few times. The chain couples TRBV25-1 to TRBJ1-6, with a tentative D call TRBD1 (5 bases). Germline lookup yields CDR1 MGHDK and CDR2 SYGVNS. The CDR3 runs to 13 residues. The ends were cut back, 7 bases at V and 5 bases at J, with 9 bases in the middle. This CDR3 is CASKSQDNSPLHF. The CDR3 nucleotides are TGTGCCAGCAAATCACAGGATAATTCACCCCTCCACTTT.

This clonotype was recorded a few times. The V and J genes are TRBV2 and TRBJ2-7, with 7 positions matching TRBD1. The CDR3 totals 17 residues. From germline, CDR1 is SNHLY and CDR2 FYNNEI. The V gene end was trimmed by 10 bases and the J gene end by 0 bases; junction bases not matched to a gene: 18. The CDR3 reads CATFSISGTESSYEQYF. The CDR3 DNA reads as TGTGCCACGTTTAGTATCTCCGGGACAGAGAGCTCCTACGAGCAGTACTTC.

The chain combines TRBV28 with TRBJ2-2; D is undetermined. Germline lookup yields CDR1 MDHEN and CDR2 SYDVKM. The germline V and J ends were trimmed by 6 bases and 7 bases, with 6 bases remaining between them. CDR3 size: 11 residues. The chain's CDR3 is CASSSNGELFF. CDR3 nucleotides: TGTGCCAGCAGCTCGAACGGGGAGCTGTTTTTT.

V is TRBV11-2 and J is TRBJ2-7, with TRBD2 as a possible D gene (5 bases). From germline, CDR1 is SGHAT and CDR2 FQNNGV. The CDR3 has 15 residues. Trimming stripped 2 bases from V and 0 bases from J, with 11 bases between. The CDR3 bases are TGTGCCAGCAGCTTAAGTAGCGTGAGCTCCTACGAGCAGTACTTC. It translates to CASSLSSVSSYEQYF.

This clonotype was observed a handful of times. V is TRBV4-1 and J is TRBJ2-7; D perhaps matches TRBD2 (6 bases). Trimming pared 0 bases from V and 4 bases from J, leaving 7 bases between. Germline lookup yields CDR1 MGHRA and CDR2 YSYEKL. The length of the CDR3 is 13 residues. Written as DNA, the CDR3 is TGCGCCAGCAGCCAAGACGGACTATACGAGCAGTACTTC. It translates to CASSQDGLYEQYF.

In DNA form, the CDR3 reads TGCGCCAGCAGCTGGATACAGGGATCAACTGAAGCTTTCTTT. Its translation: CASSWIQGSTEAFF. This sequence joins TRBV5-1 and TRBJ1-1; possible D gene TRBD1, 6 bases. Trimming pared 3 bases from V and 5 bases from J, leaving 14 bases between. The germline gives CDR1 SGHRS, CDR2 YFSETQ. The CDR3 spans 14 residues.